This T cell receptor (beta chain) was identified during a study of CD8 T cells in ankylosing spondylitis. This clonotype was counted many times. In germline, CDR1 is SSHAT, CDR2 FNYEAQ (reference sequence). V lost 1 base and J lost 5, with 12 bases in between. This CDR3 contains 15 residues. TCRdb itself ran the 5' RACE reads through MiXCR, one entry per CDR3 protein. The sample includes 15,000 to 20,000 distinct CDR3 sequences, 8% to 10% seen only once; the top ten take around 37%. This receptor was identified in a male donor with ankylosing spondylitis or in good health (not recorded which). The chain recombines TRBV7-7 with TRBJ2-1; D possibly matches TRBD1 or TRBD2 (6 bases each). The specimen sequenced was blood. CDR3 sequence: CASSLDGRDNNEQFF. CDR3 nucleotide sequence: TGTGCCAGCAGCTTAGATGGGCGGGACAACAATGAGCAGTTCTTC.